These 28 T cell receptor beta chains came from one sample sequenced in a study of cytomegalovirus exposure and HLA in healthy donors. Amplification used 60 Vbeta primers and 13 Jbeta primers. Clones were read by immunoSEQ multiplex PCR, and TCRdb kept only the in-frame ones, dropping some. The sample holds roughly 150,000 clones, 65% to 80% seen once. The sample consisted of PBMCs. The source is a man younger than 35 in good health and CMV-seropositive.

The rearrangement links TRBV5-1 to TRBJ1-1; 11 nucleotides match TRBD1. The CDR3 runs to 15 residues. V lost 4 bases, J lost 1 base, and 3 bases stayed unmatched. Per the germline V gene, CDR1 is SGHRS and CDR2 is YFSETQ. The CDR3 coding sequence is TGCGCCAGCAGCCCAGGACAGGGGGCGAACACTGAAGCTTTCTTT. As protein: CASSPGQGANTEAFF.

This chain uses TRBV5-1 with TRBJ1-1; D is possibly TRBD1 (6 bases). From germline, CDR1 is SGHRS and CDR2 YFSETQ. The germline V and J ends were trimmed by 3 bases and 2 bases, with 17 bases remaining between them. The CDR3 has 16 amino acids. CDR3 residues: CASSSGVARSNTEAFF. For the CDR3, the DNA is TGCGCCAGCAGCTCAGGGGTGGCGCGGAGTAACACTGAAGCTTTCTTT. The full variable domain, its missing parts supplied by reference TRBV5-1 and TRBJ1-1, is KAGVTQTPRYLIKTRGQQVTLSCSPISGHRSVSWYQQTPGQGLQFLFEYFSETQRNKGNFPGRFSGRQFSNSRSEMNVSTLELGDSALYLCASSSGVARSNTEAFFGQGTRLTVV.

The chain couples TRBV25-1 to TRBJ2-3; 9 bases are a match to TRBD1. The V and J ends lost 3 bases and 2 bases, in that order; junction bases with no gene match: 9. Germline CDR1 reads MGHDK; CDR2 reads SYGVNS. CDR3 length: 17 residues. CDR3 sequence reads: CASSDPRDRVPTDTQYF. CDR3 DNA sequence: TGTGCCAGCAGTGACCCCCGGGACAGGGTTCCCACAGATACGCAGTATTTT.

This chain links TRBV27 with TRBJ2-1; 11 positions agree with TRBD2. The CDR3 totals 14 residues. Germline CDR1 and CDR2: MNHEY and SMNVEV (reference sequence). The V segment lost 3 bases and the J segment 9 bases; nucleotides outside the gene matches: 4. The chain's CDR3 is CASSFSGGAVEQFF. In DNA form, the CDR3 reads TGTGCCAGCAGTTTTAGCGGGGGGGCGGTTGAGCAGTTCTTC.

The gene calls are TRBV10-3 and TRBJ2-1; D possibly corresponds to TRBD2 (6 bases). The CDR3 has 13 amino acids. V lost 10 bases and J lost 6, with 16 bases in between. Germline V lookup: CDR1 ENHRY, CDR2 SYGVKD. The CDR3 bases are TGTGCCACCTCATCCGGAGGGACCAATGAGCAGTTCTTC. Amino acids: CATSSGGTNEQFF.

This clone turned up a few times. The chain carries TRBV7-9 and TRBJ2-7; D gene uncertain. V was trimmed by 3 bases and J by 0 bases, leaving 9 bases between them. The CDR3 consists of 14 residues. The V gene's germline CDR1 is SEHNR and CDR2 FQNEAQ (reference sequence). CDR3 loop: CASSFWAVSYEQYV. For the CDR3, the DNA is TGTGCCAGCAGCTTTTGGGCAGTCTCCTACGAGCAGTACGTC.

This rearrangement joins TRBV4-1 to TRBJ1-2; D uncertain. V dropped 4 bases and J dropped 4 bases, with 16 bases sitting between them. The CDR3 is made up of 15 amino acids. Looked up from germline, CDR1 is MGHRA and CDR2 is YSYEKL. The CDR3 loop reads CASSLDTGDRYGYTF. CDR3 DNA: TGCGCCAGCAGCCTCGACACCGGCGACCGCTATGGCTACACCTTC.

The rearrangement links TRBV7-8 to TRBJ2-1; no firm D call. The CDR3 contains 19 residues. V gave up 3 bases and J gave up 4 bases, with 25 bases separating them. Germline V gene sequence: CDR1 SGHVS, CDR2 FQNEAQ. This CDR3 is CASSLRIYKVSGLYNEQFF. CDR3 DNA: TGTGCCAGCAGCTTGCGCATTTATAAGGTATCGGGTCTTTACAATGAGCAGTTCTTC.

V usage is TRBV4-1 and J usage is TRBJ2-1; TRBD2 aligns across 12 bases. The CDR3 is 15 amino acids. The ends lost 6 bases at V and 6 bases at J; junction bases unmatched: 6. Looked up from germline, CDR1 is MGHRA and CDR2 is YSYEKL. The CDR3 is CASRPTSGGPNEQFF. The CDR3 bases are TGCGCCAGCAGACCCACTAGCGGGGGGCCCAATGAGCAGTTCTTC.

This clone has a handful of counts. V is TRBV28 and J is TRBJ2-1; TRBD2 matches 8 bases. CDR1 is MDHEN and CDR2 is SYDVKM in the germline V gene. Trimming cost V 6 bases and J 9 bases; bases outside gene matches: 22. The CDR3 length is 18 residues. For the CDR3, the DNA is TGTGCCAGCAGCCTCGCCCCTACTACTAGCGGTGGCCGGGGTGAGCAGTTCTTC. Its translation is CASSLAPTTSGGRGEQFF. The whole variable domain, remainder taken from reference TRBV28 and TRBJ2-1, is DVKVTQSSRYLVKRTGEKVFLECVQDMDHENMFWYRQDPGLGLRLIYFSYDVKMKEKGDIPEGYSVSREKKERFSLILESASTNQTSMYLCASSLAPTTSGGRGEQFFGPGTRLTVL.

The table lists this clone with a few counts. The chain links TRBV6-4 to TRBJ2-3; TRBD2 matches at 8 bases. V gave up 0 bases and J gave up 4 bases; unmatched junction bases: 6. CDR3 length: 16 amino acids. The germline V gene encodes CDR1 MRHNA and CDR2 SNTAGT. DNA for the CDR3: TGTGCCAGCAGTGACTCGTCGCGGGGGGAGTCAGATACGCAGTATTTT. Amino acids: CASSDSSRGESDTQYF.

Details on this clone: Other DNA sequences in the sample encode the same CDR3. The CDR3: CASSSTGGNTEAFF. The CDR3 DNA is TGCGCCAGCAGCAGTACAGGGGGGAACACTGAAGCTTTCTTT. The J gene is TRBJ1-1, the V gene TRBV5-1; 8 nucleotides align to TRBD1. Germline trimming cut 4 bases from V and 1 base from J; bases unmatched to any gene: 3. The germline V gene has CDR1 SGHRS and CDR2 YFSETQ. The CDR3 consists of 14 residues.

This clone was detected only once. This rearrangement joins TRBV7-6 to TRBJ2-3; 7 nucleotides match TRBD2. V shed 5 bases, J shed 1 base, and the junction held 3 bases outside the gene matches. Per the germline V gene, CDR1 is SGHVS and CDR2 is FNYEAQ. The CDR3 spans 14 residues. In DNA, the CDR3 is TGTGCCAGCAGCCCTAGCGGAGGCACAGATACGCAGTATTTT. Translating it yields CASSPSGGTDTQYF.

This clone occurred a few times. The chain carries TRBV28 and TRBJ1-5; D ambiguous. Looked up from germline, CDR1 is MDHEN and CDR2 is SYDVKM. Trimming took off 3 bases at V and 1 base at J, with 10 bases between the two ends. The CDR3 has 15 residues. The CDR3 sequence is CASSFRTGSNQPQHF. CDR3 bases: TGTGCCAGCAGTTTCCGGACGGGGAGCAATCAGCCCCAGCATTTT.

The rearrangement links TRBV19 to TRBJ2-1, with 12 bases lining up with TRBD1. This CDR3 contains 16 residues. Germline V gene sequence: CDR1 LNHDA, CDR2 SQIVND (reference sequence). V dropped 4 bases and J dropped 7; count of bases not matched to a gene: 8. CDR3 coding DNA: TGTGCCAGTAGTACTCTACCGGGACAGGGGGCGAATGAGCAGTTCTTC. Its protein is CASSTLPGQGANEQFF. Supplemented by reference TRBV19 and TRBJ2-1, the full variable domain reads DGGITQSPKYLFRKEGQNVTLSCEQNLNHDAMYWYRQDPGQGLRLIYYSQIVNDFQKGDIAEGYSVSREKKESFPLTVTSAQKNPTAFYLCASSTLPGQGANEQFFGPGTRLTVL.

The V call is TRBV7-9, the J call TRBJ1-2, with TRBD1 matching 8 bases. From germline, CDR1 is SEHNR and CDR2 FQNEAQ (reference sequence). The CDR3 is 13 residues long. The junction had 2 bases not matched to a gene; V was cut back by 3 bases and J by 5 bases. The CDR3 nucleotides read TGTGCCAGCAGCTTCGGACAGGGTTATGGCTACACCTTC. Translation gives CASSFGQGYGYTF.

The rearrangement uses TRBV5-1 and TRBJ2-7, with 12 bases lining up with TRBD2. This CDR3 is built from 13 residues. Germline V gene lookup returns CDR1 SGHRS and CDR2 YFSETQ. V gave up 5 bases and J gave up 6 bases; unmatched junction bases: 3. The CDR3 sequence is CASSPTSGGEQYV. CDR3 nucleotide sequence: TGCGCCAGCAGTCCGACTAGCGGGGGCGAGCAGTACGTC.

The rearrangement uses TRBV28 and TRBJ2-1, with 14 bases lining up with TRBD2. Germline V gene lookup returns CDR1 MDHEN and CDR2 SYDVKM. V was clipped by 4 bases and J by 0 bases; unmatched bases: 5. The CDR3 sequence is 18 residues long. CDR3 nucleotides: TGTGCCAGCAGTTCGACTAGCGGGGGGGGGAGCTCCTACAATGAGCAGTTCTTC. Amino acids: CASSSTSGGGSSYNEQFF.

The chain combines TRBV19 with TRBJ1-1; TRBD1 aligns across 10 bases. J gave up 1 base and V 8 bases, and 4 bases lay outside the gene matches. Looked up from germline, CDR1 is LNHDA and CDR2 is SQIVND (reference sequence). CDR3 size: 14 residues. This chain's CDR3 is CASDRTGGNTEAFF. The CDR3 DNA reads TGTGCCAGTGACCGGACAGGGGGGAACACTGAAGCTTTCTTT.

The CDR3 reads CAWAGAGEQFF. CDR3 bases: TGTGCCTGGGCTGGTGCAGGGGAGCAGTTCTTC. V is TRBV30 and J is TRBJ2-1; TRBD1 is a possible D gene (5 bases). The V gene lost 5 bases and the J gene lost 10 bases, with 12 bases spanning the gap. CDR3 length equals 11 residues. Germline-derived CDR1 and CDR2 are GTSNPN and SVGIG (reference sequence).

A few counts support this clone. The J gene is TRBJ1-2, the V gene TRBV18, with 7 bases lining up with TRBD1. Unmatched junction bases numbered 8, after V lost 5 bases and J lost 2 bases. The CDR3 has 15 residues. Germline CDR1 is KGHSH and CDR2 is LQKENI. CDR3 protein: CASSSRTGANYGYTF. CDR3 DNA: TGTGCCAGCTCATCTCGGACAGGAGCAAACTATGGCTACACCTTC. Based on the CDR3 plus reference TRBV18 and TRBJ1-2, the full variable domain is NAGVMQNPRHLVRRRGQEARLRCSPMKGHSHVYWYRQLPEEGLKFMVYLQKENIIDESGMPKERFSAEFPKEGPSILRIQQVVRGDSAAYFCASSSRTGANYGYTFGSGTRLTVV.

V gene TRBV9 combines with J gene TRBJ1-2, with D perhaps TRBD1 (6 bases). This CDR3 is built from 16 residues. Germline lookup yields CDR1 SGDLS and CDR2 YYNGEE. V was shortened by 4 bases and J by 8 bases, with 24 bases between the two germline ends. CDR3 DNA sequence: TGTGCCAGCAGCCTTGGGTCGACAGGTCTTCGTAACGGCTACACCTTC. Its protein product is CASSLGSTGLRNGYTF.

This chain uses TRBV15 with TRBJ1-1, with D perhaps TRBD1 (5 bases). Germline CDR1 and CDR2: LNHNV and YYDKDF (reference sequence). The CDR3 has 13 amino acids. The V end was cut by 1 base, the J end by 5 bases, with 8 bases between. Here the CDR3 reads CATSRGGGTEAFF. The CDR3 DNA is TGTGCCACCAGCAGAGGCGGGGGGACTGAAGCTTTCTTT.

The chain employs TRBV27 and TRBJ2-3, with 7 bases lining up with TRBD2. The junction had 9 bases not matched to a gene; V was cut back by 3 bases and J by 0 bases. The CDR3 contains 17 residues. Germline V gene data show CDR1 as MNHEY and CDR2 as SMNVEV (reference sequence). The CDR3 protein is CASSLMRERWSTDTQYF. CDR3 bases: TGTGCCAGCAGTTTGATGCGGGAGAGATGGAGCACAGATACGCAGTATTTT.

This rearrangement joins TRBV29-1 to TRBJ2-6, with a tentative D call TRBD2 (5 bases). This CDR3 has 12 residues. Germline assignment: CDR1 SQVTM and CDR2 ANQGSEA. V was shortened by 7 bases and J by 4 bases, with 8 bases between the two germline ends. CDR3 loop: CSGGSGANVLTF. The CDR3 DNA reads as TGCAGCGGAGGGAGCGGGGCCAACGTCCTGACTTTC.

This chain joins TRBV2 and TRBJ1-3; D is unclear. V was trimmed by 1 base and J by 2 bases, leaving 6 bases between them. The CDR3 runs 14 residues. CDR1 SNHLY and CDR2 FYNNEI come from the germline V gene. CDR3 loop: CASSEGPAGNTIYF. DNA of the CDR3: TGTGCCAGCAGTGAAGGTCCCGCTGGAAACACCATATATTTT.

This clone has just a few counts. V is TRBV15 and J is TRBJ1-5, with TRBD1 matching 7 bases. The CDR3 consists of 14 residues. V was pared by 3 bases and J by 1 base, with 0 bases of the junction left unmatched. CDR1 and CDR2 from the germline V gene are LNHNV and YYDKDF (reference sequence). The CDR3 sequence is CATSRTGSNQPQHF. The DNA for the CDR3 is TGTGCCACCAGCAGGACAGGGAGCAATCAGCCCCAGCATTTT.

The chain combines TRBV27 with TRBJ2-5, with 7 bases fitting TRBD1. Per the germline V gene, CDR1 is MNHEY and CDR2 is SMNVEV (reference sequence). The CDR3 covers 14 residues. Unmatched junction bases numbered 10, after V lost 10 bases and J lost 2 bases. The CDR3 reads CATKRGRMQETQYF. The CDR3 DNA reads TGTGCCACCAAGAGGGGGCGGATGCAAGAGACCCAGTACTTC.